This T cell receptor beta chain is from a study of blood T cell repertoires in COVID-19. Study-wide background: Sources were T cells, B-cell-depleted T cells, or PBMCs; the material itself was cDNA or gDNA.

This clone appeared a few times. This CDR3 contains 15 residues. CDR1 and CDR2 (germline): SGHTA, FQGTGA. The ends lost 4 bases at V and 1 base at J; junction bases unmatched: 6. Sequencing was performed with immunoSEQ multiplex PCR; in TCRdb, only in-frame clones are kept and a portion is missing. This sample yields approximately 320,000 clones, of which roughly 86% are seen a single time; around 10% belongs to the top ten. Two negative PCRs, clearance, or symptom resolution characterized the recovered Cohort 3 donors. Material: PBMCs or T cells enriched from blood (not recorded which). The rearrangement uses TRBV7-3 and TRBJ1-1, with 7 nucleotides matching TRBD1. The source of this sequence is a woman younger than 30 who had recovered from COVID-19. The DNA of the CDR3 is TGTGCCAGCAGCTCCGGAGGGGGCCCGAACACTGAAGCTTTCTTT. Translation gives CASSSGGGPNTEAFF.